This TCR beta chain was obtained from a study of shared clonotypes between healthy human individuals. Findings of the study overall: The sharing of 5% to 6.5% of naive CD4 clonotypes was seen across a few donors. Rarefaction exposed incomplete sorted-subset sequencing despite large depth. Naive subsets usually exceeded memory subsets in estimated richness.

Naive CD8 cells, CD45RO-negative and positively selected for CCR7, excluded terminally differentiated effector memory CD45RA+ cells. Looked up from germline, CDR1 is LNHDA and CDR2 is SQIVND (reference sequence). V lost 9 bases, J lost 11 bases, and 13 bases lay in between. The CDR3 totals 11 residues. The sample holds a few counts of this clone. Its antigen is unidentified. Profiling relied on immunoSEQ multiplex PCR, and the TCRdb table lists in-frame clones only, not all of them. The sample includes about 600,000 clones, around 95% of them seen just once. The sequence was collected from a woman aged 25 to 39 in good health. Material: naive CD8+ T cells sorted from blood. This rearrangement joins TRBV19 to TRBJ1-4, with a tentative D call TRBD1 (5 bases). CDR3 residues: CASGTVGKLFF. CDR3 coding DNA: TGTGCCAGCGGGACGGTGGGGAAACTGTTTTTT. Variable domain in full (rest from reference TRBV19 and TRBJ1-4): DGGITQSPKYLFRKEGQNVTLSCEQNLNHDAMYWYRQDPGQGLRLIYYSQIVNDFQKGDIAEGYSVSREKKESFPLTVTSAQKNPTAFYLCASGTVGKLFFGSGTQLSVL.